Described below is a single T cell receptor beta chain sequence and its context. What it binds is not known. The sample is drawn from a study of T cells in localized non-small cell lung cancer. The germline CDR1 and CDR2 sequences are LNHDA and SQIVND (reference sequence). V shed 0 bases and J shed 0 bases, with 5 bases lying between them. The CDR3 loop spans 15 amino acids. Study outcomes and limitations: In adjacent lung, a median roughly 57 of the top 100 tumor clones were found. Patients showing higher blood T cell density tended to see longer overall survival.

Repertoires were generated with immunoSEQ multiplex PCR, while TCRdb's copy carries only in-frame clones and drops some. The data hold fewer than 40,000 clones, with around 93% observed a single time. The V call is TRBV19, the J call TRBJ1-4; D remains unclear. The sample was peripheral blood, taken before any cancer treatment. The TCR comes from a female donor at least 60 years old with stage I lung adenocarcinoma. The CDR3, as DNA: TGTGCCAGTAGTATAGACACAGCAACTAATGAAAAACTGTTTTTT. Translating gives CASSIDTATNEKLFF.